This TCR beta chain came from a study of blood T cell repertoires in COVID-19. Study context: Specimens from acute and convalescent COVID-19 originated in the United States, Italy and Spain. PBMCs, B-cell-depleted T cells, or T cells were the source of the cDNA or gDNA that made up the material.

Original methodology: Estimated nucleated cell counts came from reference gene primer amplification. Profiled with immunoSEQ multiplex PCR; TCRdb holds only in-frame clones, not every one. V, J and clone size reflect that table, while D and trimming were determined from the DNA. The table records 100,000 to 150,000 clones, approximately 80% of them present only once. CDR3 length equals 14 residues. The germline CDR1 and CDR2 sequences are MNHEY and SMNVEV (reference sequence). The V and J ends lost 8 bases and 4 bases respectively, with 17 bases between them. Sequencing was carried out using peripheral blood. The clonotype originates from a man in his 70s with acute or convalescent COVID-19. J is TRBJ1-2 and V is TRBV27; a weak D match, TRBD1 (6 bases). The CDR3 loop is CASSRREGVYGYTF. CDR3 nucleotide sequence: TGTGCCAGCTCCCGGAGGGAGGGGGTCTATGGCTACACCTTC.